The clone carrying this T cell receptor (beta chain) has ten or more counts. Antigen specificity is unknown. This entry comes from a study of T cells in Graves' hyperthyroidism and ophthalmopathy. Amplification yielded TCR beta CDR3 regions, with RNA transcripts as the source. TCR CDR3 underwent first-round RT-PCR with the HTBI primer set. TCRdb fed the multiplex PCR reads into MiXCR, producing one record per CDR3 protein. The sample has hundreds of thousands of distinct CDR3 sequences; about 17% are singletons. Study-level results: Most clonotypes expanded in the thyroid (above 0.001) were also present in blood. Patients with ophthalmopathy were separated from those with stable hyperthyroidism by a 13 V-J model.

Hyperthyroidism patients were newly diagnosed, had disease duration under 2 months, and were aged 18 to 65 years. Not enrolled were patients with uncontrolled infection, other autoimmune disease, pregnancy or lactation. The source is a woman in her 50s with Graves' hyperthyroidism that later progressed to Graves' ophthalmopathy. The sequenced sample was blood.

DNA of the CDR3: TGCGCCAGCAGCTTTACGGAGAACACCGGGGAGCTGTTTTTT. Residues: CASSFTENTGELFF. This chain joins TRBV5-1 and TRBJ2-2; no firm D call. The CDR3 is 14 amino acids. CDR1 and CDR2 (germline): SGHRS, YFSETQ. V shed 2 bases and J shed 1 base, with 6 bases lying between them.